Shown below are 18 T cell receptor beta chains from a single sample sequenced in a study of blood T cell repertoires in COVID-19. Repertoires were generated with immunoSEQ multiplex PCR, while TCRdb's copy carries only in-frame clones and drops some. Of roughly 150,000 clones in the sample, 70% to 90% are singletons; the top ten hold roughly 9.6%. Material: peripheral blood. The receptors were sampled from an elderly woman with acute or convalescent COVID-19.

CDR3 sequence: CSVERAGGPYEQFF. For the CDR3, the DNA is TGCAGCGTTGAAAGAGCGGGGGGGCCCTATGAGCAGTTCTTC. The chain links TRBV29-1 to TRBJ2-1, with TRBD2 matching over 10 bases. The V segment lost 2 bases and the J segment 8 bases; nucleotides outside the gene matches: 6. This CDR3 has 14 amino acids. Germline V lookup: CDR1 SQVTM, CDR2 ANQGSEA.

This chain uses TRBV6-5 with TRBJ2-7, with D possibly being TRBD1 (7 bases). V dropped 11 bases and J dropped 2 bases, with 16 bases sitting between them. Per germline, CDR1 MNHEY and CDR2 SVGAGI. This CDR3 is built from 13 residues. The CDR3 sequence: CALEGGGPYEQYF. In DNA, the CDR3 is TGTGCCCTTGAAGGAGGGGGCCCCTACGAGCAGTACTTC.

This chain uses TRBV6-6 with TRBJ1-1; 7 bases map to TRBD1. The CDR3 sequence is 16 residues long. CDR1 is MNHNY, CDR2 SVGAGI, per germline (reference sequence). The trim removed 7 bases at V and 0 bases at J, leaving 11 bases unmatched. CDR3 in DNA: TGTGCCAGCACTCACTATTCGGGACAGCTGAACACTGAAGCTTTCTTT. It yields the protein CASTHYSGQLNTEAFF.

The chain has TRBV5-1 and TRBJ1-2, with TRBD1 identical over 9 bases. Unmatched junction bases numbered 6, after V lost 4 bases and J lost 5 bases. This CDR3 is built from 14 residues. The germline CDR1 and CDR2 sequences are SGHRS and YFSETQ. CDR3 bases: TGCGCCAGCAGCACAGGGGGCGCAGAGTATGGCTACACCTTC. It codes for CASSTGGAEYGYTF.

The chain links TRBV6-5 to TRBJ2-7, with 8 bases identical to TRBD2. CDR1 and CDR2 from the germline V gene are MNHEY and SVGAGI. Trimming removed 3 bases from V and 2 bases from J; junction bases left unmatched: 9. The CDR3 loop spans 16 amino acids. Written as DNA, the CDR3 is TGTGCCAGCAGTTATGGAGTTAATAGCGGGGCCTACGAGCAGTACTTC. Translation gives CASSYGVNSGAYEQYF.

The chain carries TRBV6-6 and TRBJ1-1, with 9 bases fitting TRBD1. V dropped 4 bases and J dropped 4; count of bases not matched to a gene: 4. The CDR3 has 14 amino acids. Per germline, CDR1 MNHNY and CDR2 SVGAGI (reference sequence). CDR3 DNA: TGTGCCAGCAGTTTCAAACAGGGGGCCACTGAAGCTTTCTTT. This translates into CASSFKQGATEAFF.

The genes are TRBV7-3 and TRBJ1-2; unclear D gene. Between the trimmed V and J ends, which lost 1 base and 5 bases, there was a span of 11 bases. Germline CDR1 SGHTA, CDR2 FQGTGA. The CDR3 loop spans 14 amino acids. The CDR3 coding sequence is TGTGCCAGCAGCTTAATTAGCCCAGATTATGGCTACACCTTC. It yields the protein CASSLISPDYGYTF.

The CDR3 sequence is CASSPVASPGTEAFF. CDR3 bases: TGTGCCAGCTCACCAGTGGCAAGCCCGGGAACTGAAGCTTTCTTT. The rearrangement joins TRBV18 to TRBJ1-1; no reliable D call. Germline assignment: CDR1 KGHSH and CDR2 LQKENI. There are 15 residues in the CDR3. V gave up 2 bases and J gave up 5 bases, with 15 bases separating them.

The chain couples TRBV7-9 to TRBJ2-5; possibly TRBD2 for D (6 bases). Trimming left V 11 bases short and J 2 bases short, with 15 bases between. Germline values: CDR1 SEHNR, CDR2 FQNEAQ (reference sequence). This CDR3 region has 13 residues. CDR3 loop: CAGSVSGQETQYF. CDR3 DNA: TGTGCCGGCTCGGTCAGCGGGCAAGAGACCCAGTACTTC. Supplemented by reference TRBV7-9 and TRBJ2-5, the full variable domain reads DTGVSQNPRHKITKRGQNVTFRCDPISEHNRLYWYRQTLGQGPEFLTYFQNEAQLEKSRLLSDRFSAERPKGSFSTLEIQRTEQGDSAMYLCAGSVSGQETQYFGPGTRLLVL.

J is TRBJ1-5 and V is TRBV10-1; TRBD1 aligns across 8 bases. The germline gives CDR1 WNHNN, CDR2 SYGVQD (reference sequence). V gave up 8 bases and J gave up 5 bases; unmatched junction bases: 8. The CDR3 is 14 amino acids. The DNA of the CDR3 is TGCGCCAGCGAGCTGGACAGGGTCCATCAGCCCCAGCATTTT. Protein: CASELDRVHQPQHF.

The chain carries TRBV4-2 and TRBJ2-2, with 8 bases matching TRBD2. The germline V gene has CDR1 LGHNA and CDR2 YNFKEQ. The V gene end was trimmed by 1 base and the J gene end by 6 bases; junction bases not matched to a gene: 10. CDR3 length: 17 residues. The CDR3 DNA sequence: TGTGCCAGCAGCCAAGGAGAGAACGGGGGGGCGGCCGGGGAGCTGTTTTTT. Protein sequence: CASSQGENGGAAGELFF.

This chain links TRBV5-1 with TRBJ1-2, with D uncertain. The germline V and J ends were trimmed by 4 bases and 2 bases, with 9 bases remaining between them. In germline, CDR1 is SGHRS, CDR2 YFSETQ. The CDR3 length is 13 residues. In nucleotides, the CDR3 is TGCGCCAGCAGCCCGGAGGGCAACTATGGCTACACCTTC. It specifies CASSPEGNYGYTF.

The genes are TRBV13 and TRBJ2-1; a possible D gene is TRBD2 (7 bases). The ends were cut back, 6 bases at V and 2 bases at J, with 20 bases in the middle. Germline assignment: CDR1 PRHDT and CDR2 FYEKMQ (reference sequence). CDR3 size: 17 residues. CDR3 DNA: TGTGCCAGCAGTTTAAAAGGGGGGGGCGGGCCCTACAATGAGCAGTTCTTC. It translates to CASSLKGGGGPYNEQFF.

The V gene is TRBV19, the J gene TRBJ1-5; TRBD1 might be the D (6 bases). CDR3 size: 16 residues. Between the trimmed V and J ends, which lost 1 base and 3 bases, there was a span of 13 bases. Germline V gives CDR1 LNHDA, CDR2 SQIVND (reference sequence). CDR3 sequence reads: CASSIVKQGNNQPQHF. DNA for the CDR3: TGTGCCAGTAGTATAGTCAAACAGGGAAACAATCAGCCCCAGCATTTT.

V usage is TRBV18 and J usage is TRBJ1-6; tentatively, D is TRBD1 (5 bases). Germline CDR1 KGHSH, CDR2 LQKENI. V lost 3 bases and J lost 7, with 16 bases in between. This CDR3 has 16 amino acids. The chain's CDR3 is CASSPSGGFDNSPLHF. As DNA, the CDR3 is TGTGCCAGCTCACCTTCCGGGGGTTTTGACAATTCACCCCTCCACTTT.

The chain has TRBV18 and TRBJ2-2, with 9 nucleotides matching TRBD2. CDR3 length: 16 amino acids. CDR1 KGHSH and CDR2 LQKENI come from the germline V gene. J was trimmed by 0 bases and V by 1 base; bases with no gene match: 0. CDR3 in DNA: TGTGCCAGCTCACCACGACTAGCGGCGAACACCGGGGAGCTGTTTTTT. Protein product: CASSPRLAANTGELFF.

The chain is built from TRBV5-1 and TRBJ1-4, with 9 bases matching TRBD1. Germline V gene sequence: CDR1 SGHRS, CDR2 YFSETQ. The CDR3 is 13 amino acids. V was clipped by 7 bases and J by 7 bases; unmatched bases: 5. This CDR3 is CASQQGAGEKLFF. DNA for the CDR3: TGCGCCAGCCAACAGGGGGCGGGTGAAAAACTGTTTTTT.

V gene TRBV5-1 combines with J gene TRBJ2-3, with 9 bases lining up with TRBD2. Germline trimming cut 6 bases from V and 6 bases from J; bases unmatched to any gene: 17. This CDR3 region has 17 residues. From germline, CDR1 is SGHRS and CDR2 YFSETQ. CDR3 nucleotides: TGCGCCAGCACCTTAGCGGGGGCGTTCCTTGCTGATGATACGCAGTATTTT. Its protein product is CASTLAGAFLADDTQYF. The full variable domain, rest sourced from reference TRBV5-1 and TRBJ2-3, is KAGVTQTPRYLIKTRGQQVTLSCSPISGHRSVSWYQQTPGQGLQFLFEYFSETQRNKGNFPGRFSGRQFSNSRSEMNVSTLELGDSALYLCASTLAGAFLADDTQYFGPGTRLTVL.